The rows below give T cell receptor beta chains drawn from one sample of a study of persistence of HIV-infected CD4 T cells. No antigens are known for them. Measured with immunoSEQ multiplex PCR; TCRdb has only the in-frame clones, and not every one. Of about 19,000 clones listed, roughly two thirds are singletons. The sample consisted of CD4+ T cells sorted from PBMCs after approximately 19-hour stimulation, taken from a patient who received antiretroviral therapy. The receptor source for this set is an adult woman with HIV who was CMV-seropositive. Both conserved end residues are part of each CDR3. D genes are given only for firm matches. Part of the rows lack a size; the others show once, few, many or a class for expanded clones.

TRBD2,-,TRBJ2-1,TRBV12-3/TRBV12-4,TGTGCCAGCAGTTTAGTGGGGGGGAATGAGCAGTTCTTC,CASSLVGGNEQFF
-,-,TRBJ1-2,TRBV7-2,TGTGCCAGCAGCTTAGGGAGAAACCATTTAGGATATGGCTACACCTTC,CASSLGRNHLGYGYTF
TRBD1,-,TRBJ1-2,TRBV6-5,TGTGCCAGCAGTTTTTTGGGACAGCAATATGGCTACACCTTC,CASSFLGQQYGYTF
TRBD1,-,TRBJ1-1,TRBV29-1,TGCAGCGTTTGCCAGACAGGGGCTGACACTGAAGCTTTCTTT,CSVCQTGADTEAFF
-,-,TRBJ1-2,TRBV7-2,TGTGCCAGCAGCTTAGAGAACAGCCTTAACTATGGCTACACCTTC,CASSLENSLNYGYTF
TRBD2,-,TRBJ2-2,TRBV5-1,TGCGCCAGCAGCTTGGCCGCGGGGGTAGCCGGGGAGCTGTTTTTT,CASSLAAGVAGELFF
-,-,TRBJ1-5,TRBV5-6,TGTGCCAGCAGCCTCTTTCACACTAACGCACAGCCCCAGCATTTT,CASSLFHTNAQPQHF
-,-,TRBJ1-2,TRBV6-5,TGTGCCAGCAGCGGTACAGGGCTCGGCTATGGCTACACCTTC,CASSGTGLGYGYTF
-,once,TRBJ1-3,TRBV30,TGTGCCTGGGACCCTGGAAACACCATATATTTT,CAWDPGNTIYF
-,once,TRBJ1-1,TRBV19,TGTGCCAGTAGTATCACAGGGAGAGGTCACACTGAAGCTTTCTTT,CASSITGRGHTEAFF
TRBD2,-,TRBJ2-1,TRBV4-1,TGCGCCAGCAGCCAAGTCGCGACTAGCGGGGGCGGGGATGAGCAGTTCTTC,CASSQVATSGGGDEQFF
-,-,TRBJ1-2,TRBV29-1,TGCAGCGTTGTCCCGACGACAGGCGCTACCTTTAATGGCTACACCTTC,CSVVPTTGATFNGYTF
TRBD2,once,TRBJ2-7,TRBV7-8,TGTGCCAGCAGCGCCGGGACTAGCGGGACCTACGAGCAGTACTTC,CASSAGTSGTYEQYF
TRBD1,medium-sized,TRBJ2-5,TRBV27,TGTGCCAGCAGTTTGGGTCAGGGGGCGGGAGAGACCCAGTACTTC,CASSLGQGAGETQYF
-,-,TRBJ1-2,TRBV3-1/TRBV3-2,TGTGCCAGCAGCCAGGACAGTAGGTATGGCTACACCTTC,CASSQDSRYGYTF
-,-,TRBJ2-1,TRBV18,TGTGCCAGCTCACCACAAGGGGGGGCCTTAAATGAGCAGTTCTTC,CASSPQGGALNEQFF
TRBD1,-,TRBJ2-1,TRBV27,TGTGCCAGCAGTACCCGACAGGGTAGCTCCTACAATGAGCAGTTCTTC,CASSTRQGSSYNEQFF